This T cell receptor beta chain was profiled in a study of T-cell reconstitution after alpha-beta-depleted transplantation in children. The study's findings and limits: Reportedly, only several hundred clones from non-depleted graft cells drove alpha-beta T-cell counts at about two months. Newly made T cells mostly supplied T-cell counts and diversity one year after transplant. Some patients' high day-60 TCRbeta diversity was attributed to recipient cells surviving conditioning.

It was with unique molecular identifiers that the TCRbeta library was prepared. MiXCR, applied by TCRdb to the PCR reads, yields one record per CDR3 protein. This sample has 120,000 to 150,000 distinct CDR3 sequences; 8% to 10% occur once, and the top ten carry 15% to 20%. Germline V CDR1 and CDR2: SEHNR, FQNEAQ (reference sequence). The CDR3 has 14 amino acids. The V and J ends lost 5 bases and 7 bases, in that order; junction bases with no gene match: 7. This clonotype was observed many times. Its matching antigen is unknown. The chain uses TRBV7-9 and TRBJ2-2; 7 bases are shared with TRBD1. The clonotype comes from a female patient aged 2 to 10 who had a stem cell transplant for congenital amegakaryocytic thrombocytopenia, so the T cells may come from the graft donor. This material consisted of PBMCs, mostly from graft donor cells, taken 180 days after TCRalphabeta/CD19-depleted stem cell transplant. CDR3 coding DNA: TGTGCCAGCAGCGACCGAAGGGGGCACGGGGAGCTGTTTTTT. Encoded protein: CASSDRRGHGELFF.